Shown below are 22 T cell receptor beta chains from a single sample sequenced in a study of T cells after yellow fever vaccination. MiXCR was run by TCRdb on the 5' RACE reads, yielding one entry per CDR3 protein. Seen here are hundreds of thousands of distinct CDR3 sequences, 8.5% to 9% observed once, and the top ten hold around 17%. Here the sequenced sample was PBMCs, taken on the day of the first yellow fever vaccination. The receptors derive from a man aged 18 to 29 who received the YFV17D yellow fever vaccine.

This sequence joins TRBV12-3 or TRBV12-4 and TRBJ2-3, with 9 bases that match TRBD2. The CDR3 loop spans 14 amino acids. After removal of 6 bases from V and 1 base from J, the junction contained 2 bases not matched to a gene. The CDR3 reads CASRRGGGTDTQYF. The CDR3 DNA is TGTGCCAGCAGGCGGGGGGGCGGCACAGATACGCAGTATTTT.

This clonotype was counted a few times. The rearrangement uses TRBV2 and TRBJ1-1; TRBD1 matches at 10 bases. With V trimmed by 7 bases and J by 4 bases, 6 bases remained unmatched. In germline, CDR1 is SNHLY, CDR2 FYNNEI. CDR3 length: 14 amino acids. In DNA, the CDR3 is TGTGCCAGCACCCCGACAGGGGGCGGCACTGAAGCTTTCTTT. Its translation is CASTPTGGGTEAFF.

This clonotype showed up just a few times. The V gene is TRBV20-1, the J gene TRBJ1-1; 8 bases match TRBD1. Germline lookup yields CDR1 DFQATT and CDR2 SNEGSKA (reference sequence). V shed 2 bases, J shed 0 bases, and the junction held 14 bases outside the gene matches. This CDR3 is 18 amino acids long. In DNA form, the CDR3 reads TGCAGTGCTAGACCCCCCCGGGACAGGCAAGTTATGAACACTGAAGCTTTCTTT. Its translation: CSARPPRDRQVMNTEAFF.

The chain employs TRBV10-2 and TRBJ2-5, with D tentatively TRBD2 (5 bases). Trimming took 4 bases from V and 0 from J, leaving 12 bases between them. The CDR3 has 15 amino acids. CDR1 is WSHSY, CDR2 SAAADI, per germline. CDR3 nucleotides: TGCGCCAGCAGTGTGGACCAGCGGTACCAAGAGACCCAGTACTTC. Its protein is CASSVDQRYQETQYF.

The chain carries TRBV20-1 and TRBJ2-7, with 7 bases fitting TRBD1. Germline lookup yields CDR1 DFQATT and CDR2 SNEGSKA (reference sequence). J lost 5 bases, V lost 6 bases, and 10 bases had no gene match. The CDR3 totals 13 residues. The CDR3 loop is CSARITGANEQYV. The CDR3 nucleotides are TGCAGTGCAAGGATTACAGGGGCCAACGAGCAGTACGTC.

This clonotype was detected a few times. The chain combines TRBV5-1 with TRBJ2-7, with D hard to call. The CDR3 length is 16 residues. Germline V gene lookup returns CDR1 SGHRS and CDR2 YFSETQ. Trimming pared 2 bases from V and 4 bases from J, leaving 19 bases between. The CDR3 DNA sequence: TGCGCCAGCAGCTTCATGAATAGGCGGTTCGGGTACGAGCAGTACTTC. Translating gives CASSFMNRRFGYEQYF.

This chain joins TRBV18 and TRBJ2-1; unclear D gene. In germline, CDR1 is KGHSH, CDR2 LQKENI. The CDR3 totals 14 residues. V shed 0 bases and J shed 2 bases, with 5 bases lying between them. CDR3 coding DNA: TGTGCCAGCTCACCACCGGCCCCCTACAATGAGCAGTTCTTC. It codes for CASSPPAPYNEQFF.

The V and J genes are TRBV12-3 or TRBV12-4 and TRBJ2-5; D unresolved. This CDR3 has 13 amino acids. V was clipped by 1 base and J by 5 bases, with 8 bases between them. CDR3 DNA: TGTGCCAGCAGTTTAGTTGCCGCCGAGACCCAGTACTTC. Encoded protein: CASSLVAAETQYF.

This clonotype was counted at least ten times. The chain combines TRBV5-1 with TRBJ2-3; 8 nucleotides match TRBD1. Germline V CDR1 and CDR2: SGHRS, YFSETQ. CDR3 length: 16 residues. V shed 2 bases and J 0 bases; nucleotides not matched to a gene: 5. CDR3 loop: CASSLFRDRSTDTQYF. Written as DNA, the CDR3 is TGCGCCAGCAGCTTATTCCGGGACAGGAGCACAGATACGCAGTATTTT.

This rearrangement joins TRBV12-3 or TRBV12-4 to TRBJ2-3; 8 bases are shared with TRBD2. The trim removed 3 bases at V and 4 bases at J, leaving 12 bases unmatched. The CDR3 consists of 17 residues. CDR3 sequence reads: CASSFVAGLKNSDTQYF. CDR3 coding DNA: TGTGCCAGCAGTTTTGTAGCGGGACTGAAAAATTCAGATACGCAGTATTTT.

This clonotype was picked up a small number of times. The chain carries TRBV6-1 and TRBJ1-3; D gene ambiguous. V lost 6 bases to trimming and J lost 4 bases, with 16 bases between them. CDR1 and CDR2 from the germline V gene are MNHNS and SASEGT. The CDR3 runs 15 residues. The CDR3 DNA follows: TGTGCCAGCAGACGCCTCGGACTTTCCGGAAACACCATATATTTT. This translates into CASRRLGLSGNTIYF.

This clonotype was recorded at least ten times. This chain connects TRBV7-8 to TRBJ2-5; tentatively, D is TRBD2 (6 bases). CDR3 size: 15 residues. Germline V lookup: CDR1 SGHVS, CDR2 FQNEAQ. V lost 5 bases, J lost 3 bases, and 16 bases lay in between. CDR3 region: CASSRRAGRKETQYF. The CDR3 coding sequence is TGTGCCAGCAGCCGGAGGGCAGGGCGGAAAGAGACCCAGTACTTC.

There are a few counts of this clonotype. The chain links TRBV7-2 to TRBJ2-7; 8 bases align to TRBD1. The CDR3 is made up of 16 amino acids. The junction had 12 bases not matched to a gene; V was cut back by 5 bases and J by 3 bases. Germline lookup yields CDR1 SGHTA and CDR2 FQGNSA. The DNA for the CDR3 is TGTGCCAGCAGCCCCGGGGTGGGACAGGCGAGCTACGAGCAGTACTTC. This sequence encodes CASSPGVGQASYEQYF.

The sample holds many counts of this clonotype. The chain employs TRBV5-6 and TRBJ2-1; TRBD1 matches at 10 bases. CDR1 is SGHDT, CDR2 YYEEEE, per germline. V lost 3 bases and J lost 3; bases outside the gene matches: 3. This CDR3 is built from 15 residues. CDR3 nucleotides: TGTGCCAGCAGCTCCCGGGACAGGGGCTACAATGAGCAGTTCTTC. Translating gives CASSSRDRGYNEQFF.

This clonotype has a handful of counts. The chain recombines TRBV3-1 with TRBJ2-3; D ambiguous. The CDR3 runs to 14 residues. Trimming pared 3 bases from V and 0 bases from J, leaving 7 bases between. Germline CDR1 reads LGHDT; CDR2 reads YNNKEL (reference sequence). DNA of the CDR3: TGTGCCAGCAGCCAGATTGGTAGCACAGATACGCAGTATTTT. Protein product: CASSQIGSTDTQYF.

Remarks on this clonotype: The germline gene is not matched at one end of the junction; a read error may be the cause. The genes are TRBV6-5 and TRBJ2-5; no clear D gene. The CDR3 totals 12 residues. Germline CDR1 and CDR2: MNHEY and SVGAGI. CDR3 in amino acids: CASSYSGPASHF. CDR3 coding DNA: TGTGCCAGCAGTTACTCGGGTCCTGCCAGCCACTTC.

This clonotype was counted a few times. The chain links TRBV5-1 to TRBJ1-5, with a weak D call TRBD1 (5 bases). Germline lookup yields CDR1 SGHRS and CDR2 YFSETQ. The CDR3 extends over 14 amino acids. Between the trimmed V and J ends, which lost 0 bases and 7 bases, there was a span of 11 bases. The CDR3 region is CASSLDGARQPQHF. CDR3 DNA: TGCGCCAGCAGCTTGGACGGGGCTCGACAGCCCCAGCATTTT.

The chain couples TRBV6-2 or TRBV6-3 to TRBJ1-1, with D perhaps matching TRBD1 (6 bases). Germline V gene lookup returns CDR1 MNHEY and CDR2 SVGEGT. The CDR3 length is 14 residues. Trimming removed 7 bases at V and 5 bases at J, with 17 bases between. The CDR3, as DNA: TGTGCCAGCATACTAGCGGCAGGGGTAACTGAAGCTTTCTTT. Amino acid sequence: CASILAAGVTEAFF.

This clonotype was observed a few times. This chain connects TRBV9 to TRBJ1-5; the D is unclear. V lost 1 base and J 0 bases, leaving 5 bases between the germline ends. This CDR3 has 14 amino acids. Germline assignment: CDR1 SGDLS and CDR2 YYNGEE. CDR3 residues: CASSVTPSNQPQHF. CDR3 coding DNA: TGTGCCAGCAGCGTAACCCCTAGCAATCAGCCCCAGCATTTT.

CDR3 DNA sequence: TGCAGTGCTCCACAGGGGAACACAGATACGCAGTATTTT. Its translation: CSAPQGNTDTQYF. The gene calls are TRBV20-1 and TRBJ2-3, with 7 bases aligning to TRBD1. This CDR3 has 13 amino acids. V shed 5 bases, J shed 2 bases, and the junction held 4 bases outside the gene matches. CDR1 and CDR2 from the germline V gene are DFQATT and SNEGSKA (reference sequence).

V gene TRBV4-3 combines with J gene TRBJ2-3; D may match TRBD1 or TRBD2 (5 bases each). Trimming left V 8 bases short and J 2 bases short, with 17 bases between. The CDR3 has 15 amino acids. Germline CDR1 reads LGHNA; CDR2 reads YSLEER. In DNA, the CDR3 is TGCGCCAGCCAGGGAGACATAGGGTACACAGATACGCAGTATTTT. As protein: CASQGDIGYTDTQYF.

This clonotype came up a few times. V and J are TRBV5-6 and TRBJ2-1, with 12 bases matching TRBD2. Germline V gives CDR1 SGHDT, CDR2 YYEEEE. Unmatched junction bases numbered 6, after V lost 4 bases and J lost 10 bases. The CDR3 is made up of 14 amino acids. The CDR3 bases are TGTGCCAGCAGCCTAACTAGCGGGGGGAGAGAGCAGTTCTTC. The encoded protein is CASSLTSGGREQFF.